This T cell receptor (beta chain) is drawn from a study of blood T cell repertoires in COVID-19. Study-level information: The origin of the acute and convalescent COVID-19 samples was the United States, Italy and Spain. The analysed material was cDNA or gDNA that came from T cells, B-cell-depleted T cells, or PBMCs.

While infection was still active, Seattle patients were enrolled and then followed longitudinally. Authors' methods: By means of reference gene primer amplification, nucleated cell counts were estimated. The protocol was immunoSEQ multiplex PCR, while the TCRdb copy is restricted to in-frame clones and leaves out a portion. The V and J calls and clone size were taken over from that table, and D and trimming were inferred from the DNA. The sample contains fewer than 350,000 clones, 70% to 90% of which appear only once. The ends lost 9 bases at V and 4 bases at J; junction bases unmatched: 3. The CDR3 has 13 residues. Per germline, CDR1 MNHEY and CDR2 SVGAGI.

The receptor was isolated from a woman aged 25 to 39 with COVID-19, enrolled during active disease. The chain recombines TRBV6-5 with TRBJ2-1; 10 bases line up with TRBD2. Sequenced material: peripheral blood. The CDR3 DNA is TGTGCCAGTAGAGCGGGGGGGTACAATGAGCAGTTCTTC. This sequence encodes CASRAGGYNEQFF.